Listed here are 21 T cell receptor beta chains from one sample, sequenced in a study of graft-versus-host responses after intestinal transplantation. The protocol was immunoSEQ multiplex PCR, while the TCRdb copy is restricted to in-frame clones and leaves out a portion. The sample carries around 99,000 clones, about 92% recorded once. The antigens these receptors bind are not known. The input for sequencing was unstimulated CD8+ T cells sorted from spleen or lymph node cells, taken before intestinal transplant. The origin of the receptors is a human donor who received an intestinal transplant.

The chain employs TRBV13 and TRBJ2-7; tentatively, D is TRBD1 (6 bases). The V and J ends lost 5 bases and 0 bases respectively, with 8 bases between them. Germline loops: CDR1 PRHDT, CDR2 FYEKMQ (reference sequence). The CDR3 has 13 residues. CDR3 sequence (DNA): TGTGCCAGCAGCACGGACAGCTCCTACGAGCAGTACTTC. It translates to CASSTDSSYEQYF.

A remark on this clone: At one end the junction does not follow the germline gene, possibly because of a read error. This chain connects TRBV7-9 to TRBJ1-2, with 8 positions matching TRBD1. This CDR3 is built from 13 residues. Germline CDR1 SEHNR, CDR2 FQNEAQ (reference sequence). CDR3 amino acids: CASSLPDRDVHPF. The DNA of the CDR3 is TGTGCCAGCAGCTTACCGGACAGGGACGTACACCCCTTC.

The chain uses TRBV29-1 and TRBJ2-7; 7 positions agree with TRBD2. J was trimmed by 5 bases and V by 4 bases; bases with no gene match: 2. The CDR3 has 11 amino acids. Germline values: CDR1 SQVTM, CDR2 ANQGSEA. The DNA for the CDR3 is TGCAGCGTTGGGGAGGGGAACGAGCAGTACTTC. The encoded protein is CSVGEGNEQYF.

This chain joins TRBV15 and TRBJ2-7; D remains ambiguous. CDR1 and CDR2 from the germline V gene are LNHNV and YYDKDF (reference sequence). Deletions cut 5 bases from V and 5 bases from J, with 7 bases between. CDR3 length: 11 amino acids. The CDR3 sequence is CATSSGNEQYF. The CDR3 region has the DNA TGTGCCACCAGCTCGGGTAACGAGCAGTACTTC.

CDR3 DNA: TGTGCCAGCAGCTTCCATCCAAGCGGGGGTTTCAATGAGCAGTTCTTC. It is translated as CASSFHPSGGFNEQFF. The rearrangement links TRBV11-2 to TRBJ2-1; 8 bases align to TRBD2. V dropped 3 bases and J dropped 6; count of bases not matched to a gene: 10. CDR1 and CDR2 from the germline V gene are SGHAT and FQNNGV. This CDR3 has 16 residues.

The chain uses TRBV6-6 and TRBJ2-7; TRBD1 aligns across 8 bases. The CDR3 consists of 14 residues. J lost 1 base, V lost 5 bases, and 4 bases had no gene match. Germline V gives CDR1 MNHNY, CDR2 SVGAGI (reference sequence). The CDR3 DNA sequence: TGTGCCAGCAGTATTCAGGGGGCTTCCTACGAGCAGTACTTC. Amino acid sequence: CASSIQGASYEQYF.

V is TRBV19 and J is TRBJ2-7, with D perhaps TRBD1 (6 bases). The CDR3 has 14 residues. CDR1 and CDR2 (germline): LNHDA, SQIVND (reference sequence). Trimming stripped 3 bases from V and 6 bases from J, with 15 bases between. CDR3 DNA sequence: TGTGCCAGTAGTATCTTCACCGGGACACCCGAGCAGTACTTC. It yields the protein CASSIFTGTPEQYF.

The J gene is TRBJ2-3, the V gene TRBV30; the D gene is possibly TRBD1 (6 bases). CDR1 GTSNPN and CDR2 SVGIG come from the germline V gene (reference sequence). V was shortened by 0 bases and J by 2 bases, with 9 bases between the two germline ends. The CDR3 is made up of 14 amino acids. This CDR3 is CAWSVKGVTDTQYF. CDR3 sequence (DNA): TGTGCCTGGAGTGTAAAGGGGGTCACAGATACGCAGTATTTT.

This sequence joins TRBV7-9 and TRBJ2-2; D may be TRBD2 (5 bases). CDR1 SEHNR and CDR2 FQNEAQ come from the germline V gene (reference sequence). V lost 4 bases and J 0 bases, leaving 18 bases between the germline ends. This CDR3 has 18 amino acids. The CDR3 DNA reads TGTGCCAGCAGCTCAACCAAGCGAGAGGGAACGAACACCGGGGAGCTGTTTTTT. Its protein is CASSSTKREGTNTGELFF.

V gene TRBV27 combines with J gene TRBJ2-7; the D gene is possibly TRBD1 (8 bases). V dropped 9 bases and J dropped 4 bases, with 13 bases sitting between them. This CDR3 contains 12 residues. The germline gives CDR1 MNHEY, CDR2 SMNVEV (reference sequence). Here the CDR3 DNA reads TGTGCCAGTACAGGGGGGGGGTACGAGCAGTACTTC. Translated: CASTGGGYEQYF.

V is TRBV7-2 and J is TRBJ1-2, with 8 bases identical to TRBD1. In germline, CDR1 is SGHTA, CDR2 FQGNSA. The CDR3 consists of 17 residues. J gave up 0 bases and V 1 base, and 7 bases lay outside the gene matches. The CDR3 DNA reads as TGTGCCAGCAGCTTAGATCGACAGGGGCTCACTAACTATGGCTACACCTTC. This encodes CASSLDRQGLTNYGYTF.

V usage is TRBV13 and J usage is TRBJ2-5; 13 positions agree with TRBD2. There are 15 residues in the CDR3. Germline V gene data show CDR1 as PRHDT and CDR2 as FYEKMQ (reference sequence). The V and J ends lost 5 bases and 3 bases, in that order; junction bases with no gene match: 3. CDR3 sequence: CASSRTSGGEETQYF. The CDR3 region has the DNA TGTGCCAGCAGCCGGACTAGCGGGGGTGAAGAGACCCAGTACTTC.

J is TRBJ2-2 and V is TRBV7-9, with D possibly matching TRBD1 (5 bases). CDR3 length: 18 residues. V dropped 1 base and J dropped 2 bases, with 17 bases sitting between them. Germline loops: CDR1 SEHNR, CDR2 FQNEAQ (reference sequence). CDR3 in amino acids: CASSLVSTETYNTGELFF. The CDR3 bases are TGTGCCAGCAGCTTAGTCTCGACAGAAACGTACAACACCGGGGAGCTGTTTTTT.

This sequence joins TRBV5-1 and TRBJ1-1; unclear D gene. The CDR3 length is 13 residues. V lost 0 bases, J lost 8 bases, and 11 bases lay in between. CDR1 is SGHRS, CDR2 YFSETQ, per germline. The CDR3 spells CASSLGGGLEAFF. The CDR3 nucleotides read TGCGCCAGCAGCTTGGGAGGAGGGCTCGAAGCTTTCTTT.

The V gene is TRBV10-3, the J gene TRBJ1-3; 9 nucleotides line up with TRBD1. The CDR3 spans 15 residues. CDR1 is ENHRY and CDR2 is SYGVKD in the germline V gene. V lost 0 bases to trimming and J lost 3 bases; unmatched junction nucleotides: 0. In DNA, the CDR3 is TGTGCCATCAGTGAGTCGACAGGGGGTGGAAACACCATATATTTT. This codes for CAISESTGGGNTIYF.

The genes are TRBV10-1 and TRBJ2-2; possible D gene TRBD2, 5 bases. Germline V gene lookup returns CDR1 WNHNN and CDR2 SYGVQD (reference sequence). The CDR3 length is 13 residues. Trimming pared 3 bases from V and 5 bases from J, leaving 7 bases between. The DNA for the CDR3 is TGCGCCAGCAGTGACGGGGAAACCGGGGAGCTGTTTTTT. This gives the protein CASSDGETGELFF.

The V gene is TRBV2, the J gene TRBJ2-4; D is unresolved. Per the germline V gene, CDR1 is SNHLY and CDR2 is FYNNEI. Between the trimmed V and J ends, which lost 3 bases and 0 bases, there was a span of 12 bases. The CDR3 spans 16 residues. CDR3 coding DNA: TGTGCCAGCAGTGAGTCACAGAACCTAGCCAAAAACATTCAGTACTTC. Its protein product is CASSESQNLAKNIQYF. The full variable domain, completed using reference TRBV2 and TRBJ2-4, is EPEVTQTPSHQVTQMGQEVILRCVPISNHLYFYWYRQILGQKVEFLVSFYNNEISEKSEIFDDQFSVERPDGSNFTLKIRSTKLEDSAMYFCASSESQNLAKNIQYFGAGTRLSVL.

The chain couples TRBV4-3 to TRBJ2-7; no clear D gene. CDR1 is LGHNA and CDR2 is YSLEER in the germline V gene. The CDR3 covers 13 residues. With 3 bases removed from V and 3 bases from J, the gap between germline ends came to 9 bases. CDR3 sequence: CASSQAQSYEQYF. The DNA for the CDR3 is TGCGCCAGCAGCCAGGCCCAAAGCTACGAGCAGTACTTC.

The V gene is TRBV11-1, the J gene TRBJ2-5, with D maybe TRBD2 (6 bases). CDR1 SGHAT and CDR2 FQDESV come from the germline V gene (reference sequence). V lost 6 bases, J lost 1 base, and 12 bases lay in between. This CDR3 has 14 residues. The DNA of the CDR3 is TGTGCCAGCAGGGGGGGAGGCTTCCAAGAGACCCAGTACTTC. It yields the protein CASRGGGFQETQYF.

The chain is built from TRBV5-4 and TRBJ1-2; 7 bases line up with TRBD1. Unmatched junction bases numbered 10, after V lost 0 bases and J lost 8 bases. This CDR3 comprises 15 residues. CDR1 and CDR2 (germline): SGHNT, YYREEE (reference sequence). The CDR3 DNA reads TGTGCCAGCAGCTTGGCCGGAGGGGGCCCATCCGGCTACACCTTC. Amino acids: CASSLAGGGPSGYTF.

The V call is TRBV14, the J call TRBJ2-1; perhaps TRBD2 as D (7 bases). V was clipped by 0 bases and J by 7 bases, with 16 bases between them. From germline, CDR1 is SGHDN and CDR2 FVKESK. This CDR3 comprises 16 residues. The CDR3 here is CASSQDRRGARNEQFF. The CDR3 coding sequence is TGTGCCAGCAGCCAAGATCGACGGGGGGCGAGGAATGAGCAGTTCTTC. The full variable domain, in which reference TRBV14 and TRBJ2-1 provide the parts outside the CDR3, is EAGVTQFPSHSVIEKGQTVTLRCDPISGHDNLYWYRRVMGKEIKFLLHFVKESKQDESGMPNNRFLAERTGGTYSTLKVQPAELEDSGVYFCASSQDRRGARNEQFFGPGTRLTVL.